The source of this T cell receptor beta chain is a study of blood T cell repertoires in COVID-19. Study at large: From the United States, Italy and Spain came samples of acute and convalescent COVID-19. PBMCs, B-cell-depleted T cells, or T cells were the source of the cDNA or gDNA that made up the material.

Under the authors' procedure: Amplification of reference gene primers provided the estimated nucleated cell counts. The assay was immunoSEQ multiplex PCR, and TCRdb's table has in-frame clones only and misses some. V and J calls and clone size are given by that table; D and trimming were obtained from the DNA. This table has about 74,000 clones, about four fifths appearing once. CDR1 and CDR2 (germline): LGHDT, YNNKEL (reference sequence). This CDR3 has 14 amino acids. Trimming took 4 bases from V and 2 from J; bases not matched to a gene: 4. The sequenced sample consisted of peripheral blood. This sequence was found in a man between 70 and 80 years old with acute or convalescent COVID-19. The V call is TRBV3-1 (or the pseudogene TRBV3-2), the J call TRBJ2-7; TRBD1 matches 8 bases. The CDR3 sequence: CASSPQGQAYEQYF. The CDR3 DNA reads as TGTGCCAGCAGCCCCCAGGGACAGGCCTACGAGCAGTACTTC.